These T cell receptor beta chains were read from a single sample in a study of blood T cell repertoires in COVID-19. Produced via immunoSEQ multiplex PCR; TCRdb's table is partial and in-frame only. The sample lists about 220,000 clones; roughly 80% were seen once. Sample: PBMCs or T cells enriched from blood (not recorded which). These receptors were obtained from a woman in her forties who had been exposed to COVID-19. The conserved cysteine and the conserved F or W are not part of the CDR3 here.

TRBJ1-3	TRBV5-1	ASSPPGRGNTIY
TRBJ2-7	TRBV29-1	SVARDYEQY
TRBJ1-1	TRBV6-5	ASSYSYRDHEAF
TRBJ2-4	TRBV4-3	ASSQLLVSVRAKNIQY
TRBJ2-1	TRBV7-9	ASGINGGPWEYEQF
TRBJ2-1	TRBV7-3	ASSLVPSGDAALYNEQF
TRBJ1-6	TRBV19	ASSIDMGQSSYNSPLH
TRBJ1-2	TRBV15	ATSRDTGNYGYT
TRBJ2-1	TRBV3-1/TRBV3-2	ASSLWTSRFDNEQF
TRBJ1-1	TRBV30	AWSGTGDTEAF
TRBJ2-7	TRBV6-4	ASLRGGPSYEQY
TRBJ1-2	TRBV5-5	ASSLILEGYT
TRBJ2-5	TRBV11-2	ASSLVLAGPQETQY
TRBJ2-5	TRBV5-1	ASSVGTSGGETQY
TRBJ1-3	TRBV9	ASSATGVRENTIY
TRBJ2-2	TRBV18	ASSPPQRGGAGELF
TRBJ1-1	TRBV6-5	ASSYSMGQGGTEAF